The sequence of this TCR beta chain was determined in a study of shared clonotypes between healthy human individuals. Generated by immunoSEQ multiplex PCR, the TCRdb table keeps only in-frame clones and is missing some. Of some 1,600,000 clones listed, 95% to 99% were seen once; the top ten hold roughly 0.45%. The CDR3 extends over 15 amino acids. Per germline, CDR1 MNHEY and CDR2 SVGAGI. The V end lost 4 bases, the J end lost 3 bases, and 15 bases lay between the germline ends. Sequencing was carried out using naive CD4+ T cells sorted from blood. The subset is: CD45RA+ positively selected. The chain carries TRBV6-5 and TRBJ1-1; possible D gene TRBD1, 5 bases. The clonotype was recovered from a young man in good health. The CDR3 protein is CASSSTGGGYTEAFF. The CDR3 DNA follows: TGTGCCAGCAGTTCCACGGGGGGAGGCTACACTGAAGCTTTCTTT.